This is a list of T cell receptor beta chains from one sample in a study of shared clonotypes between healthy human individuals. Method: immunoSEQ multiplex PCR; TCRdb's copy keeps in-frame clones and lacks some. The table shows roughly 2.1 million clones, with 90% to 95% occurring only once. Sequencing was done on a sample of naive CD8+ T cells from PBMCs. The receptors stem from a young man in good health. Some clones in this sample may be carry-over from other donors' samples. The CDR3 runs from the conserved cysteine through the conserved F or W. Fields, in order: J gene, D gene, clone size, V gene, CDR3 protein, CDR3 DNA. D genes are given only for firm matches. Clone size is stated in some rows and not others, as once, few, many or a class when expanded.

TRBJ1-2 | TRBD1 | once | TRBV30 | CAWSWDSGYTF | TGTGCCTGGAGTTGGGACAGCGGCTACACCTTC
TRBJ2-2 | - | - | TRBV28 | CASSLRGGTNTGELFF | TGTGCCAGCAGTTTACGGGGCGGGACGAACACCGGGGAGCTGTTTTTT
TRBJ1-4 | TRBD1 | few | TRBV18 | CASSQRDRGDEKLFF | TGTGCCAGCTCACAGCGGGACAGGGGGGATGAAAAACTGTTTTTT
TRBJ1-3 | - | - | TRBV6-1 | CASSRDTFSGNTIYF | TGTGCCAGCAGCCGGGACACATTCTCTGGAAACACCATATATTTT
TRBJ1-2 | - | - | TRBV4-2 | CASSQERGWRNYGYTF | TGTGCCAGCAGCCAAGAGCGGGGATGGCGTAACTATGGCTACACCTTC
TRBJ1-1 | TRBD1 | - | TRBV7-6 | CASSIDRAVNTEAFF | TGTGCCAGCAGCATAGACAGGGCTGTGAACACTGAAGCTTTCTTT
TRBJ2-3 | - | - | TRBV7-9 | CASSLGDLGADTQYF | TGTGCCAGCAGCTTAGGGGACTTAGGAGCAGATACGCAGTATTTT
TRBJ2-7 | - | - | TRBV15 | CATSRHRDNHEQYF | TGTGCCACCAGCAGACACCGGGACAACCACGAGCAGTACTTC
TRBJ2-7 | - | - | TRBV5-1 | CASSRDGYSYEQYF | TGCGCCAGCTCCCGCGATGGATACTCCTACGAGCAGTACTTC
TRBJ1-1 | - | - | TRBV6-1 | CASRPRALNTEAFF | TGTGCCAGCAGACCCAGGGCACTGAACACTGAAGCTTTCTTT
TRBJ2-4 | - | - | TRBV5-1 | CASSLDPTNLLAKNIQYF | TGCGCCAGCAGCTTGGATCCGACTAACCTCCTAGCCAAAAACATTCAGTACTTC
TRBJ2-3 | TRBD2 | - | TRBV7-8 | CASAGRENPSDTQYF | TGTGCCAGCGCGGGGCGGGAGAACCCATCAGATACGCAGTATTTT
TRBJ2-7 | - | - | TRBV27 | CASSLGQIPYEQYF | TGTGCCAGCAGTTTAGGACAGATCCCCTACGAGCAGTACTTC
TRBJ2-1 | - | - | TRBV2 | CASSGPQGTKRADNEQFF | TGTGCCAGCAGTGGCCCGCAGGGGACAAAGCGGGCCGACAATGAGCAGTTCTTC
TRBJ2-1 | TRBD2 | - | TRBV7-3 | CASSLISGGYNEQFF | TGTGCCAGCAGCTTAATTAGCGGGGGTTACAATGAGCAGTTCTTC
TRBJ2-1 | TRBD2 | once | TRBV29-1 | CSVEDQREGPSYNEQFF | TGCAGCGTTGAAGATCAGCGGGAGGGCCCCTCCTACAATGAGCAGTTCTTC
TRBJ1-4 | TRBD1 | - | TRBV7-2 | CASSPDRLNEKLFF | TGTGCCAGCAGCCCGGACAGGCTTAATGAAAAACTGTTTTTT
TRBJ1-2 | - | - | TRBV9 | CASSVDQGGYGYTF | TGTGCCAGCAGCGTAGATCAGGGCGGCTATGGCTACACCTTC
TRBJ2-7 | - | - | TRBV15 | CATRWGRSYEQYF | TGTGCCACCAGGTGGGGCAGGTCCTACGAGCAGTACTTC
TRBJ2-7 | TRBD2 | - | TRBV4-3 | CASSQASGAPYEQYF | TGCGCCAGCAGCCAGGCTAGCGGGGCTCCCTACGAGCAGTACTTC
TRBJ2-2 | TRBD2 | - | TRBV2 | CASSADPSGQNTGELFF | TGTGCCAGCAGCGCGGATCCTAGCGGACAGAACACCGGGGAGCTGTTTTTT
TRBJ2-4 | - | - | TRBV27 | CASSLSSGQLKNIQYF | TGTGCCAGCAGTTTATCGTCAGGACAATTAAAGAACATTCAGTACTTC
TRBJ2-7 | - | - | TRBV29-1 | CSVVAGNSPYEQYF | TGCAGCGTTGTGGCCGGGAATTCCCCCTACGAGCAGTACTTC
TRBJ1-1 | - | - | TRBV5-1 | CASSPMRQVNTEAFF | TGCGCCAGCAGCCCGATGCGACAGGTTAACACTGAAGCTTTCTTT
TRBJ2-7 | TRBD2 | once | TRBV28 | CASSLGTRPYEQYF | TGTGCCAGCAGTTTGGGGACTAGACCCTACGAGCAGTACTTC
TRBJ1-2 | - | - | TRBV6-1 | CASRTAPGINYGYTF | TGTGCCAGCCGAACGGCCCCGGGTATTAACTATGGCTACACCTTC
TRBJ2-3 | - | - | TRBV15 | CATRKGTYTDTQYF | TGTGCCACCAGAAAGGGTACCTATACAGATACGCAGTATTTT
TRBJ2-1 | TRBD2 | - | TRBV11-2 | CASSARLAGGRYEQFF | TGTGCCAGCAGCGCCCGACTAGCGGGAGGTAGGTATGAGCAGTTCTTC
TRBJ2-2 | - | - | TRBV29-1 | CSVEGTHTGELFF | TGCAGCGTTGAAGGGACACACACCGGGGAGCTGTTTTTT
TRBJ1-5 | - | - | TRBV7-9 | CASSLGARGSNQPQHF | TGTGCCAGCAGCTTAGGCGCCAGGGGCAGCAATCAGCCCCAGCATTTT
TRBJ2-5 | TRBD2 | - | TRBV25-1 | CASSEAYRTSGGQETQYF | TGTGCCAGCAGTGAGGCCTACCGGACTAGCGGGGGCCAAGAGACCCAGTACTTC
TRBJ1-1 | - | - | TRBV28 | CASSLTENTEAFF | TGTGCCAGCAGCCTTACAGAGAACACTGAAGCTTTCTTT
TRBJ1-2 | - | - | TRBV9 | CASSTSGARYGYTF | TGTGCCAGCAGCACCTCGGGGGCTCGCTATGGCTACACCTTC
TRBJ2-7 | TRBD2 | - | TRBV5-1 | CASSLAAGVYEQYF | TGCGCCAGCAGCTTGGCGGCGGGGGTCTACGAGCAGTACTTC
TRBJ1-5 | - | - | TRBV7-2 | CASSLVPGRPQHF | TGTGCCAGCAGCTTAGTACCAGGGAGGCCCCAGCATTTT
TRBJ2-7 | - | - | TRBV13 | CASSHGAYEQYF | TGTGCCAGCAGTCACGGGGCCTACGAGCAGTACTTC
TRBJ1-4 | - | - | TRBV9 | CASSDVGGEGEKLFF | TGTGCCAGCAGCGACGTGGGAGGGGAGGGTGAAAAACTGTTTTTT
TRBJ2-1 | TRBD1 | once | TRBV27 | CASSAYRGSYNEQFF | TGTGCCAGCAGTGCCTACAGGGGGAGCTACAATGAGCAGTTCTTC
TRBJ2-7 | - | - | TRBV5-1 | CASSLATGSSYEQYF | TGCGCCAGCAGCTTGGCCACCGGGAGCTCCTACGAGCAGTACTTC
TRBJ2-5 | - | once | TRBV14 | CASSQRTMTDFQETQYF | TGTGCCAGCAGCCAGAGGACCATGACGGACTTTCAAGAGACCCAGTACTTC
TRBJ2-1 | TRBD2 | - | TRBV9 | CASSVVTSGIGGEQFF | TGTGCCAGCAGCGTTGTGACTAGCGGGATTGGGGGTGAGCAGTTCTTC
TRBJ1-1 | - | - | TRBV5-4 | CASSWGKRAFF | TGTGCCAGCAGCTGGGGGAAGCGGGCTTTCTTT
TRBJ2-5 | TRBD1 | - | TRBV28 | CASHSGQGKIQETQYF | TGTGCCAGCCATTCGGGACAGGGCAAGATCCAAGAGACCCAGTACTTC
TRBJ2-5 | - | - | TRBV19 | CASSIGMGASQETQYF | TGTGCCAGTAGTATAGGAATGGGGGCGTCCCAAGAGACCCAGTACTTC
TRBJ2-7 | TRBD2 | - | TRBV7-2 | CASSYERSSGVEQYF | TGTGCCAGCAGCTACGAACGGAGTAGCGGGGTCGAGCAGTACTTC
TRBJ2-7 | - | - | TRBV2 | CASSESRGYEQYF | TGTGCCAGCAGTGAGAGCCGGGGGTACGAGCAGTACTTC
TRBJ2-1 | - | - | TRBV5-4 | CASSLAPEMDEQFF | TGTGCCAGCAGCTTGGCCCCGGAGATGGATGAGCAGTTCTTC
TRBJ2-5 | - | - | TRBV9 | CASSEGLGGIETQYF | TGTGCCAGCAGCGAGGGACTGGGGGGTATCGAGACCCAGTACTTC